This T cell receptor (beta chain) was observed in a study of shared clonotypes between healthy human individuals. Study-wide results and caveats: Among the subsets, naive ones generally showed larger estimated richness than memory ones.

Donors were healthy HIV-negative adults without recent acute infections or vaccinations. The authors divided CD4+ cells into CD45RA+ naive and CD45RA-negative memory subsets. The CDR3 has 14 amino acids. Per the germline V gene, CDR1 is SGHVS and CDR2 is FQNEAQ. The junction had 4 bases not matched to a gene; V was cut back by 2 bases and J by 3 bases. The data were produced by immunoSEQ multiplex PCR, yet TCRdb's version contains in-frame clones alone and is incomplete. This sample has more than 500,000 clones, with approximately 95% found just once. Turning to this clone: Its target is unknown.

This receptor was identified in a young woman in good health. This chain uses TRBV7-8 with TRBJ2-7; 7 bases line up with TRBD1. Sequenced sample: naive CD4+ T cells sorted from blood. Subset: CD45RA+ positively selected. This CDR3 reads CASSLSGQVYEQYF. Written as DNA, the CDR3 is TGTGCCAGCAGCTTATCCGGACAGGTCTACGAGCAGTACTTC.